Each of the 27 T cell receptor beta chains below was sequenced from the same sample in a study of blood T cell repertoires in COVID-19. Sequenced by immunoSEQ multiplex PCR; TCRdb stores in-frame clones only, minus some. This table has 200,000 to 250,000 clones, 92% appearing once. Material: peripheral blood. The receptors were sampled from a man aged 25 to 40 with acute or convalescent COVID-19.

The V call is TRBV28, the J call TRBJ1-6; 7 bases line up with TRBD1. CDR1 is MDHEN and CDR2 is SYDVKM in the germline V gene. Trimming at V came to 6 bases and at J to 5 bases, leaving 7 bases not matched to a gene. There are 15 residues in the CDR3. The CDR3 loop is CASSKPGQNNSPLHF. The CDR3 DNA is TGTGCCAGCAGCAAACCGGGACAGAATAATTCACCCCTCCACTTT.

CDR3 in amino acids: CASSMQDNQPQHF. The CDR3 DNA follows: TGTGCCAGTAGTATGCAGGACAATCAGCCCCAGCATTTT. The chain combines TRBV19 with TRBJ1-5, with D unresolved. The CDR3 is made up of 13 amino acids. Trimming removed 3 bases at V and 3 bases at J, with 6 bases between. CDR1 LNHDA and CDR2 SQIVND come from the germline V gene (reference sequence).

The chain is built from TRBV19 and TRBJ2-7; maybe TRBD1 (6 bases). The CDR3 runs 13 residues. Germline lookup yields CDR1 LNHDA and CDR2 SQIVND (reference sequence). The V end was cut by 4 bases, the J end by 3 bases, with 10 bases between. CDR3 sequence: CASSNGRGYEQYF. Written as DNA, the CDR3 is TGTGCCAGTAGTAATGGCAGGGGCTACGAGCAGTACTTC.

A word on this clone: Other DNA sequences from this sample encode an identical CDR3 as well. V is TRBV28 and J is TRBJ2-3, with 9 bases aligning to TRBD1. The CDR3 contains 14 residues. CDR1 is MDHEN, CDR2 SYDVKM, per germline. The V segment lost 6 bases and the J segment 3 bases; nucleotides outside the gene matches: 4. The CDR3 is CASSLDRGTDTQYF. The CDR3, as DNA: TGTGCCAGCAGCTTGGACAGGGGAACAGATACGCAGTATTTT.

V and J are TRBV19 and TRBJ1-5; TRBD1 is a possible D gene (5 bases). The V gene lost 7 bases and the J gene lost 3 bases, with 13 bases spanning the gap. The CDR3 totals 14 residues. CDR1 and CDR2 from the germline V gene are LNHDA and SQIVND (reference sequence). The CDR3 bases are TGTGCCAGTAATGGTAGACAGTTCAATCAGCCCCAGCATTTT. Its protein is CASNGRQFNQPQHF. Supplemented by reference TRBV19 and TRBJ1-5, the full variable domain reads DGGITQSPKYLFRKEGQNVTLSCEQNLNHDAMYWYRQDPGQGLRLIYYSQIVNDFQKGDIAEGYSVSREKKESFPLTVTSAQKNPTAFYLCASNGRQFNQPQHFGDGTRLSIL.

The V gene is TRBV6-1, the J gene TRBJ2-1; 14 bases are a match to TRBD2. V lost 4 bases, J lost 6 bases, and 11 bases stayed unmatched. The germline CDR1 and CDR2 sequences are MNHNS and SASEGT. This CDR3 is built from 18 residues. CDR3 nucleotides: TGTGCCAGCAGTGTTAGATTAACGGGGACTAGCGGGAGCAATGAGCAGTTCTTC. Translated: CASSVRLTGTSGSNEQFF.

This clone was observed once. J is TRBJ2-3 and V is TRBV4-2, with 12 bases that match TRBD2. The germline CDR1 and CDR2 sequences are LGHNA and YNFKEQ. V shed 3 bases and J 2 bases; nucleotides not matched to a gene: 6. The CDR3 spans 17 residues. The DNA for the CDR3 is TGTGCCAGCAGCCATGGACTAGCGGGGACTTACACAGATACGCAGTATTTT. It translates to CASSHGLAGTYTDTQYF.

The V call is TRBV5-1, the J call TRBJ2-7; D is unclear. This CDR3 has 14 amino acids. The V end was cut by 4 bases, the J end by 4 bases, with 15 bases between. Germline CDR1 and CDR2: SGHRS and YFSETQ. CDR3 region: CASSESQATYEQYF. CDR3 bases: TGCGCCAGCAGCGAAAGTCAGGCTACTTACGAGCAGTACTTC.

The DNA for the CDR3 is TGTGCCAGCAGCCACGCGACTAGCGGAGACGAGCAGTACTTC. Protein: CASSHATSGDEQYF. The rearrangement uses TRBV4-2 and TRBJ2-7; 9 bases are shared with TRBD2. This CDR3 region has 14 residues. Germline CDR1 is LGHNA and CDR2 is YNFKEQ. V shed 3 bases and J 5 bases; nucleotides not matched to a gene: 5.

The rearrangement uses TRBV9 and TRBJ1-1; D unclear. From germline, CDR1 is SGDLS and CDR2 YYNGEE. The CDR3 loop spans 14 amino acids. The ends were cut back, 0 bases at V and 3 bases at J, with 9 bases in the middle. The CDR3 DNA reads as TGTGCCAGCAGCGTAGAACTTCGTCACACTGAAGCTTTCTTT. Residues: CASSVELRHTEAFF.

CDR3 protein: CASNLAGGDSYEQYF. As DNA, the CDR3 is TGTGCCAGCAACCTGGCGGGGGGCGACTCCTACGAGCAGTACTTC. The chain carries TRBV28 and TRBJ2-7; 8 bases align to TRBD2. Unmatched junction bases numbered 8, after V lost 7 bases and J lost 0 bases. The CDR3 runs to 15 residues. Germline assignment: CDR1 MDHEN and CDR2 SYDVKM. Supplemented by reference TRBV28 and TRBJ2-7, the full variable domain reads DVKVTQSSRYLVKRTGEKVFLECVQDMDHENMFWYRQDPGLGLRLIYFSYDVKMKEKGDIPEGYSVSREKKERFSLILESASTNQTSMYLCASNLAGGDSYEQYFGPGTRLTVT.

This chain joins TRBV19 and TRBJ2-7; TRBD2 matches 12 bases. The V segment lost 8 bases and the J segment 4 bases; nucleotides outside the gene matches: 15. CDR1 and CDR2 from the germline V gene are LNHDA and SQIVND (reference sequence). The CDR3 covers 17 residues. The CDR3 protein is CASSGTTGLAGRYEQYF. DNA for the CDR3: TGTGCCAGTTCCGGGACAACCGGACTAGCGGGAAGGTACGAGCAGTACTTC.

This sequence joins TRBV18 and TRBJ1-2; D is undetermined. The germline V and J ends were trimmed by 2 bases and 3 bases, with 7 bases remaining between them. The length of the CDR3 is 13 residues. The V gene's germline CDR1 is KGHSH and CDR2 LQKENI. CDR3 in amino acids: CASSPGEDYGYTF. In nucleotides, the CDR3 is TGTGCCAGCTCACCAGGGGAGGACTATGGCTACACCTTC.

The CDR3 loop is CASSRDRGSGANVLTF. CDR3 sequence (DNA): TGTGCCAGCAGCCGGGACAGGGGCTCTGGGGCCAACGTCCTGACTTTC. V and J are TRBV7-3 and TRBJ2-6, with 10 bases lining up with TRBD1. The CDR3 consists of 16 residues. Trimming took 5 bases from V and 0 from J; bases not matched to a gene: 1. Germline V lookup: CDR1 SGHTA, CDR2 FQGTGA.

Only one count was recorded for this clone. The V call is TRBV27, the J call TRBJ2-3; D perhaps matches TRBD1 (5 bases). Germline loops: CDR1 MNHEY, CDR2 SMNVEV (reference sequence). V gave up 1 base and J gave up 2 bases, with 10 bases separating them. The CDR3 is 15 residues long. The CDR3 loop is CASSLYQGNTDTQYF. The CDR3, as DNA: TGTGCCAGCAGTTTATATCAGGGAAACACAGATACGCAGTATTTT.

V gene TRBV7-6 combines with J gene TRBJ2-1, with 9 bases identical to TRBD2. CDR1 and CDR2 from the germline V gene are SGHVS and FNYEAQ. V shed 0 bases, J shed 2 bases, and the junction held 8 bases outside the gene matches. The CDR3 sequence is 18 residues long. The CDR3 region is CASSLAPPTSGAYNEQFF. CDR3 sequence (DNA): TGTGCCAGCAGCTTAGCGCCTCCGACTAGCGGAGCCTACAATGAGCAGTTCTTC.

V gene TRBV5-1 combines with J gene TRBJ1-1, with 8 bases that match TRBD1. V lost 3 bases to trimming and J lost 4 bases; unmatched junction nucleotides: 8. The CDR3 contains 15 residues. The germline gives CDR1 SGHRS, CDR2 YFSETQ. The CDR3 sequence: CASSWTGFRITEAFF. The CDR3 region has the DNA TGCGCCAGCAGCTGGACAGGGTTCCGTATCACTGAAGCTTTCTTT.

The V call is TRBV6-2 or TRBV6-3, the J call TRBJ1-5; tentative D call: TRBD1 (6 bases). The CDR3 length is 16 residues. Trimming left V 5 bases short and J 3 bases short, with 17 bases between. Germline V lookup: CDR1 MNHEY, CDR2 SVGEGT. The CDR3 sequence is CASSLPGAGYNQPQHF. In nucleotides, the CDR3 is TGTGCCAGCAGTCTCCCAGGGGCCGGCTACAATCAGCCCCAGCATTTT.

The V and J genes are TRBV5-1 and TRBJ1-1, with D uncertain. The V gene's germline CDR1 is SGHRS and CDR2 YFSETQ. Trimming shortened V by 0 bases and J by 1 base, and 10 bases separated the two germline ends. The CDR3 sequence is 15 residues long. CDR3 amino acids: CASSLAGSRNTEAFF. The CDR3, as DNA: TGCGCCAGCAGCTTGGCGGGAAGTAGGAACACTGAAGCTTTCTTT.

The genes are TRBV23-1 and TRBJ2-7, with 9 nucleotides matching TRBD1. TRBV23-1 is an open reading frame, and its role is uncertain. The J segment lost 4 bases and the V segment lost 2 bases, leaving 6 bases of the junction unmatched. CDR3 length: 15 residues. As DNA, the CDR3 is TGCGCCAGCAGTCAAACGGGACAGGGCAAGTACGAGCAGTACTTC. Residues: CASSQTGQGKYEQYF.

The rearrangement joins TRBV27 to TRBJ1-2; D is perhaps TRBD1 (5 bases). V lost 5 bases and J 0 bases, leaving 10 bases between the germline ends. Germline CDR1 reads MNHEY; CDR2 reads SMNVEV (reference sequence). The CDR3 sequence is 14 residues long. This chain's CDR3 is CASSRQNTNYGYTF. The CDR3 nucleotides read TGTGCCAGCAGTCGACAGAACACTAACTATGGCTACACCTTC.

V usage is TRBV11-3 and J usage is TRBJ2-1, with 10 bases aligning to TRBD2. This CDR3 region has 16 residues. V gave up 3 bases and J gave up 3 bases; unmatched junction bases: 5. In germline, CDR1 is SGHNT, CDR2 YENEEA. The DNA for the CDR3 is TGTGCCAGCAGCTTGGACCTAGCGGGAGACTACAATGAGCAGTTCTTC. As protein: CASSLDLAGDYNEQFF.

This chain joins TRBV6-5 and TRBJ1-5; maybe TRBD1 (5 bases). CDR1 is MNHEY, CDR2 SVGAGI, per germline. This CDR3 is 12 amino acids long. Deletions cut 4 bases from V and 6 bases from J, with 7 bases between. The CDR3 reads CASSSTGQPQHF. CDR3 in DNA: TGTGCCAGCAGTTCTACAGGTCAGCCCCAGCATTTT.

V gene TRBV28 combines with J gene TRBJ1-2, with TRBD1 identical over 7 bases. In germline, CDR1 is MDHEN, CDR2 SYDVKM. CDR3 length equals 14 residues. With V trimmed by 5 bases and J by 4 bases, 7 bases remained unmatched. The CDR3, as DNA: TGTGCCAGCAGTCCAAGACAGGGCGGCTATGGCTACACCTTC. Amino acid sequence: CASSPRQGGYGYTF.

The CDR3, as DNA: TGTGCCAGCAGCTTGGTTCCGCAGATGAACACTGAAGCTTTCTTT. This gives the protein CASSLVPQMNTEAFF. The rearrangement joins TRBV5-6 to TRBJ1-1; D is ambiguous. Germline assignment: CDR1 SGHDT and CDR2 YYEEEE. Trimming left V 0 bases short and J 0 bases short, with 9 bases between. The CDR3 is 15 amino acids.

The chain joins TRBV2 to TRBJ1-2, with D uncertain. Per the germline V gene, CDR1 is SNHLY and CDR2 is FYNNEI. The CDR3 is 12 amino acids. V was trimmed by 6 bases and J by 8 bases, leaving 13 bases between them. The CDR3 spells CASRAGRSGYTF. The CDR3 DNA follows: TGTGCCAGCAGAGCTGGGCGCAGCGGCTACACCTTC.

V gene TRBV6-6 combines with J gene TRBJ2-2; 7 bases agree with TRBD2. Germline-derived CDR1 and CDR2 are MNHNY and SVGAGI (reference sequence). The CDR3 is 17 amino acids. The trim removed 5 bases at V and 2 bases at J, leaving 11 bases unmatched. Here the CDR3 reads CASSPRGGPLNTGELFF. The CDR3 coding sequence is TGTGCCAGCAGTCCTCGGGGAGGGCCCCTTAACACCGGGGAGCTGTTTTTT.